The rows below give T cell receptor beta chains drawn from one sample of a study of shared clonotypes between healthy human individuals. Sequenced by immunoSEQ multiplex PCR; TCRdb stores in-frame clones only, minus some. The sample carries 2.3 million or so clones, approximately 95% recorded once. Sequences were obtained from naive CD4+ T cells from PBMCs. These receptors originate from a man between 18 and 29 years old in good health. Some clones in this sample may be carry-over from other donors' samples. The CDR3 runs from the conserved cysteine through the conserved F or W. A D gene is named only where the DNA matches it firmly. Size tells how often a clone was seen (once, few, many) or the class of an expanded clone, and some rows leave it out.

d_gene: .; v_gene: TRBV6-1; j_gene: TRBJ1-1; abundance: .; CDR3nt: TGTGCCAGCAGTGACGGAGCGGCTATGAACACTGAAGCTTTCTTT; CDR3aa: CASSDGAAMNTEAFF
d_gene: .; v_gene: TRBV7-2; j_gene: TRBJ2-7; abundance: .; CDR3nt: TGTGCCAGCAGCTCATCCGGGGGCTTCTACGAGCAGTACTTC; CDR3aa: CASSSSGGFYEQYF
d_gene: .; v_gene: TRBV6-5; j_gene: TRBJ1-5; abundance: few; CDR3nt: TGTGCCAGCAGTGTGGGGGCGCGGGATCAGCCCCAGCATTTT; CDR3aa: CASSVGARDQPQHF
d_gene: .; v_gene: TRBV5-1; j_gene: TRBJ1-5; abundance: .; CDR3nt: TGCGCCAGCAGCTTCGACAGACTCGGGAATCAGCCCCAGCATTTT; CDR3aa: CASSFDRLGNQPQHF
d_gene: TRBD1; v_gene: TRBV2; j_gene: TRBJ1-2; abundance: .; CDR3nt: TGTGCCAGCAGCGGGGACAGCTTCTATGGCTACACCTTC; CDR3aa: CASSGDSFYGYTF
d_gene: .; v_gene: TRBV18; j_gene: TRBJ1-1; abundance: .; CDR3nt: TGTGCCAGCTCACCCTCGACGGTGAACACTGAAGCTTTCTTT; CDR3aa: CASSPSTVNTEAFF
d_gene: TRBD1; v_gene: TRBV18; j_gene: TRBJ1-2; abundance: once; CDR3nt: TGTGCCAGCTCACCCCGGGACAGCTTCTATGGCTACACCTTC; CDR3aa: CASSPRDSFYGYTF
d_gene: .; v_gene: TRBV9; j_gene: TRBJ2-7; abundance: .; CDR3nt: TGTGCCAGCAGCGTAGAGCCGGGGTCCTACGAGCAGTACTTC; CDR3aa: CASSVEPGSYEQYF
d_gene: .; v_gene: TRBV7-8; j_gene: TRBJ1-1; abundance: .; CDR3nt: TGTGCCAGCAGCTTTCGCGTTCTAGGGGTGAACACTGAAGCTTTCTTT; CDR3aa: CASSFRVLGVNTEAFF
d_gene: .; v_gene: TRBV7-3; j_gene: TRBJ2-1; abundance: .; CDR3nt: TGTGCCAGCAGCTTAACCCCCGGGTTCTCCTACAATGAGCAGTTCTTC; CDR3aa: CASSLTPGFSYNEQFF
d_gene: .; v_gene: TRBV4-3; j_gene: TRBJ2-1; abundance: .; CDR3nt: TGCGCCAGCAGCCACGACAGTAGCTCCTACAATGAGCAGTTCTTC; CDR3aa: CASSHDSSSYNEQFF
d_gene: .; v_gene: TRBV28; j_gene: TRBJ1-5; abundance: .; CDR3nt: TGTGCCAGCAGTTGGGGAGGTCAGCCCCAGCATTTT; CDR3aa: CASSWGGQPQHF
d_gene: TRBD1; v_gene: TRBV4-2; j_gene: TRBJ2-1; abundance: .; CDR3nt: TGTGCCAGCAGCCCCGTCGGGACAGGGCCTGCAGAGCAGTTCTTC; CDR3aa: CASSPVGTGPAEQFF
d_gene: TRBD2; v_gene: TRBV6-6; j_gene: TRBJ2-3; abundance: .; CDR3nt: TGTGCCAGCAGTTCTTATAGCGGGAGGGGAACAGATACGCAGTATTTT; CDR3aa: CASSSYSGRGTDTQYF
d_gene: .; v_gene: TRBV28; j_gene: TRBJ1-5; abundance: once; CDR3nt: TGTGCCAGCAGTTTAGGGTCCGGAGGGCCCAATCAGCCCCAGCATTTT; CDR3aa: CASSLGSGGPNQPQHF
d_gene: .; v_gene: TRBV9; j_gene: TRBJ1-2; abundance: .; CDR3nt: TGTGCCAGCAGCGCCCTCGGGTCTACATTTAACTATGGCTACACCTTC; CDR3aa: CASSALGSTFNYGYTF
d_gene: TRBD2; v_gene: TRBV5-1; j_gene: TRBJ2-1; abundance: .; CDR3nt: TGCGCCAGCAGCTTGGGACTAGCGGGGAGCTACAATGAGCAGTTCTTC; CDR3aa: CASSLGLAGSYNEQFF
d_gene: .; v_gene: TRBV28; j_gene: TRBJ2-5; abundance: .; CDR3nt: TGTGCCAGCCGAACAGTAACTTCAGAGACCCAGTACTTC; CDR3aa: CASRTVTSETQYF
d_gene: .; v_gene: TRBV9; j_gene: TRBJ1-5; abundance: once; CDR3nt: TGTGCCAGCAGCGTAGGGGGGGCGAGCAATCAGCCCCAGCATTTT; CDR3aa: CASSVGGASNQPQHF
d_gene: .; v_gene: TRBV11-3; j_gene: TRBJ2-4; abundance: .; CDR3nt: TGTGCCAGCAGCTTAGCGGGGAGGGGGGTTCAGTACTTC; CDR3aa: CASSLAGRGVQYF